This T cell receptor beta chain was obtained from a study of shared T cell receptors in the human thymus. TCRdb's copy holds only in-frame clones and misses some; the assay was immunoSEQ multiplex PCR. The sample contains 550,000 to 800,000 clones, approximately 83% of which appear only once. A further study also used this sample, focusing on human thymus T cells.

Source material: thymocytes. The clonotype was recovered from a girl under three years old with a congenital heart defect.

This CDR3 is CASSSEDNGYQETQYF. The CDR3 nucleotides are TGTGCCAGCAGTTCAGAGGACAATGGGTACCAAGAGACCCAGTACTTC. The chain couples TRBV6-5 to TRBJ2-5; weak D call: TRBD1 (5 bases). This CDR3 contains 16 residues. Looked up from germline, CDR1 is MNHEY and CDR2 is SVGAGI. Trimming stripped 4 bases from V and 0 bases from J, with 15 bases between.